Detailed here is one T cell receptor (beta chain). Its antigen is still unknown. An end of the junction does not agree with germline; a read error may underlie this. Using immunoSEQ multiplex PCR, the repertoire was profiled, and TCRdb retains in-frame clones only, with some absent. The data show 20,000 or so clones, about 90% seen once. The record originates from a study of STAT3 mutations in large granular lymphocyte leukemia. About the study: Canonical activating STAT3 mutations were detected in roughly half of the longitudinally sequenced T-LGLL patients. More than half of T-LGLL patients received immunosuppressive therapy. Study-level points and caveats: In some patients, a small highly pathogenic clone possibly went undetected. In T-cell large granular lymphocyte leukemia, about half of patients showed multiple immunodominant subclonotypes. Samples missed the first appearance of the clone.

Germline V lookup: CDR1 SEHNR, CDR2 FQNEAQ (reference sequence). The length of the CDR3 is 13 residues. The chain employs TRBV7-9 and TRBJ2-4, with D perhaps TRBD2 (6 bases). The specimen was peripheral blood mononuclear cells. This receptor was obtained from a man in his sixties with T-cell large granular lymphocyte leukemia. Some clones in this sample may be carry-over from other donors' samples. The CDR3 DNA reads as TGTGCCAGCAGCCTCCGGAGTGGGGAGGTGACGAACTTC. This codes for CASSLRSGEVTNF. The full variable domain, in which reference TRBV7-9 and TRBJ2-4 provide the parts outside the CDR3, is DTGVSQNPRHKITKRGQNVTFRCDPISEHNRLYWYRQTLGQGPEFLTYFQNEAQLEKSRLLSDRFSAERPKGSFSTLEIQRTEQGDSAMYLCASSLRSGEVTNFGAGTRLSVL.